One and the same sample provided the 4 T cell receptor beta chains below, sequenced in a study of T cell responses to AZD1222 COVID-19 vaccine. The table came from immunoSEQ multiplex PCR; TCRdb's copy has only in-frame clones and leaves some out. Here the sample spans about 99,000 clones, about 90% being singletons. This sample comprised peripheral blood, obtained on day 0 of AZD1222 vaccination. These receptors were collected from an adult in good health.

J is TRBJ1-2 and V is TRBV3-1 (or the pseudogene TRBV3-2); 7 nucleotides align to TRBD1. Germline V gene sequence: CDR1 LGHDT, CDR2 YNNKEL (reference sequence). V dropped 4 bases and J dropped 0; count of bases not matched to a gene: 8. This CDR3 has 16 amino acids. In DNA form, the CDR3 reads TGTGCCAGCAGCCTAAGTGGACAGGCCTCTAACTATGGCTACACCTTC. It translates to CASSLSGQASNYGYTF.

This clone was seen more than once but under ten times. The rearrangement links TRBV6-5 to TRBJ1-5; no clear D gene. Germline CDR1 and CDR2: MNHEY and SVGAGI. Deletions cut 0 bases from V and 3 bases from J, with 9 bases between. This CDR3 is built from 15 residues. This chain's CDR3 is CASSYSTAPNQPQHF. CDR3 nucleotides: TGTGCCAGCAGTTACTCGACGGCGCCCAATCAGCCCCAGCATTTT.

This clone was detected once. The chain is built from TRBV19 and TRBJ2-4; the D is unclear. Trimming shortened V by 6 bases and J by 10 bases, and 16 bases separated the two germline ends. Germline V lookup: CDR1 LNHDA, CDR2 SQIVND (reference sequence). The CDR3 is 13 amino acids. CDR3 region: CASRLGQLGIQYF. CDR3 sequence (DNA): TGTGCCAGTAGATTAGGCCAATTGGGGATTCAGTACTTC.

This clone was found a few times. V gene TRBV15 combines with J gene TRBJ1-1; D unclear. Germline CDR1 LNHNV, CDR2 YYDKDF (reference sequence). The CDR3 contains 13 residues. The ends were cut back, 1 base at V and 1 base at J, with 4 bases in the middle. In DNA, the CDR3 is TGTGCCACCAGCAGAGGGGCGAACACTGAAGCTTTCTTT. This gives the protein CATSRGANTEAFF.